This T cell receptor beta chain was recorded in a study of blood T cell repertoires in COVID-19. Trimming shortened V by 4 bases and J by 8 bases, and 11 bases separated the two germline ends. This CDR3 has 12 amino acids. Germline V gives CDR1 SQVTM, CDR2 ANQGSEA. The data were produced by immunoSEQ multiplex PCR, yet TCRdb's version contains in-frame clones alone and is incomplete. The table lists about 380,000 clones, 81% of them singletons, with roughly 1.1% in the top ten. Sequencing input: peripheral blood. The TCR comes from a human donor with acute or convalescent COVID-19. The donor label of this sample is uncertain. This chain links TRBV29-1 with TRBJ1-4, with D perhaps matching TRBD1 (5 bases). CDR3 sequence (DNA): TGCAGCGTTGCCAGGGAAGGAGAAAAACTGTTTTTT. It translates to CSVAREGEKLFF.